This entry describes one T cell receptor beta chain. The data belong to a study of technical replicates of blood from a handful of donors. The V gene's germline CDR1 is SGHKS and CDR2 YYEKEE (reference sequence). Trimming cost V 4 bases and J 6 bases, with 14 bases left between them. This CDR3 is built from 14 residues. Some clones are missing from TCRdb's copy, which holds only in-frame ones; the method was immunoSEQ multiplex PCR. This sample carries tens of thousands of clones, about 95% of them seen once, and the ten largest clones take 0.26%. J is TRBJ1-5 and V is TRBV5-5; tentatively, D is TRBD1 (6 bases). Sequenced: T cells isolated from PBMCs. This sequence originates from a human donor in good health. This CDR3 is CASSTGQFGQPQHF. The CDR3 DNA follows: TGTGCCAGCAGCACAGGACAGTTCGGTCAGCCCCAGCATTTT. Variable domain in full (rest from reference TRBV5-5 and TRBJ1-5): DAGVTQSPTHLIKTRGQQVTLRCSPISGHKSVSWYQQVLGQGPQFIFQYYEKEERGRGNFPDRFSARQFPNYSSELNVNALLLGDSALYLCASSTGQFGQPQHFGDGTRLSIL.